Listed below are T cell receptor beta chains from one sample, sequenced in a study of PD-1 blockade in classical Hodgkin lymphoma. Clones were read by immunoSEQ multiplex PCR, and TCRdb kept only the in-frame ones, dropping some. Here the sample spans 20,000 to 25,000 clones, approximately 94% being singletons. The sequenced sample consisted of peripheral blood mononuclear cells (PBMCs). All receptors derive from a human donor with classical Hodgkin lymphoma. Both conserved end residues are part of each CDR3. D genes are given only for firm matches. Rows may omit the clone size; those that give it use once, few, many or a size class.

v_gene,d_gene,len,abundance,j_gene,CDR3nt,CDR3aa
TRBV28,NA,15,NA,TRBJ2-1,TGTGCCAGCAGCTTAGGGACATTAGGAGGCAATGAGCAGTTCTTC,CASSLGTLGGNEQFF
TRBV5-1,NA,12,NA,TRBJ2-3,TGCGCCAGCAGCCTGGACACAGATACGCAGTATTTT,CASSLDTDTQYF
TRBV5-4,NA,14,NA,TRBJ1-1,TGTGCCAGCAGCTTGGAGGGACGGTACACTGAAGCTTTCTTT,CASSLEGRYTEAFF
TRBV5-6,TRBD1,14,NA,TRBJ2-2,TGTGCCAGCAGCTGGCCGACAGGGCCCGGGGAGCTGTTTTTT,CASSWPTGPGELFF
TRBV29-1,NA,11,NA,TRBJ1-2,TGCAGCGTTGCAGGGAAGGAGGGCTACACCTTC,CSVAGKEGYTF
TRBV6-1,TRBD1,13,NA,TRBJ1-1,TGTGCCATCCGGGGTACAGGGGGCACTGAAGCTTTCTTT,CAIRGTGGTEAFF
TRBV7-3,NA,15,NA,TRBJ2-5,TGTGCCAGCAGCGCCATACCAGGGGGGATAGAGACCCAGTACTTC,CASSAIPGGIETQYF
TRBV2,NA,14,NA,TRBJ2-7,TGTGCCAGCAAAGGTCGACTACCAAAATACGAGCAGTACTTC,CASKGRLPKYEQYF
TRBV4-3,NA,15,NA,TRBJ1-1,TGCGCCAGCAGCCCCCGGCGGACGCTGGGCACTGAAGCTTTCTTT,CASSPRRTLGTEAFF
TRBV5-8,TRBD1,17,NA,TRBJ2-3,TGTGCCAGCAGCTCGAGTACCGGGACAGGGGCGGTAGATACGCAGTATTTT,CASSSSTGTGAVDTQYF
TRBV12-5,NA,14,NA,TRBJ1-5,TGTGCTAGTGGGGTTCGAGACCTCGGTCAGCCCCAGCATTTT,CASGVRDLGQPQHF
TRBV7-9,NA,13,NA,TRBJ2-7,TGTGCCAGCAGCCCACGACAGAACTACGAGCAGTACTTC,CASSPRQNYEQYF
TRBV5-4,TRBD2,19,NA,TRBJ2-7,TGTGCCAGCAGCCGACAAGCGGGACTAGCGGGGCCGGGCTCCTACGAGCAGTACTTC,CASSRQAGLAGPGSYEQYF
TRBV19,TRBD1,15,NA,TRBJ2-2,TGTGCCAGTAGTCCGGGACAGGGGAACACCGGGGAGCTGTTTTTT,CASSPGQGNTGELFF
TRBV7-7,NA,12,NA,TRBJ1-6,TGTGCCAGCAGCTCTCGACCCGGTCCCCTCCACTTT,CASSSRPGPLHF
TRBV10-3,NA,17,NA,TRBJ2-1,TGTGCCATCAGTGAGTCAGCAGGGTCTCGGTTTGTGAATGAGCAGTTCTTC,CAISESAGSRFVNEQFF
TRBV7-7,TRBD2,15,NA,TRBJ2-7,TGTGCCAGCAGCCCCGGGCTAGCGGGGCCCTACGAGCAGTACTTC,CASSPGLAGPYEQYF
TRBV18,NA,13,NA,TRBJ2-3,TGTGCCAGCTCACCACAAAGCACAGATACGCAGTATTTT,CASSPQSTDTQYF
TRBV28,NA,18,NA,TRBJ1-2,TGTGCCAGCAGCCACAGGGCGTCACATTCCATAGCTAACTATGGCTACACCTTC,CASSHRASHSIANYGYTF
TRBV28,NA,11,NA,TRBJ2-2,TGTGCCAGCAGCCTGGCCGGGGAGCTGTTTTTT,CASSLAGELFF
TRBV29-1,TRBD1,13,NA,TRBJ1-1,TGCAGCGTTGCCGGGACAGGGGGAAATGAAGCTTTCTTT,CSVAGTGGNEAFF
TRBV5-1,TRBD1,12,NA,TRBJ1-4,TGCGCCAGCAGCCCGACAGGGGTGGAACTGTTTTTT,CASSPTGVELFF
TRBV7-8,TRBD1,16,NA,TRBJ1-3,TGTGCCAGCAGCAGAGACAGGGGAAGTTCTGGAAACACCATATATTTT,CASSRDRGSSGNTIYF
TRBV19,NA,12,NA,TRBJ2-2,TGTGCCAGTATTAGGGACACCGGGGAGCTGTTTTTT,CASIRDTGELFF
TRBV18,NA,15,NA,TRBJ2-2,TGTGCCAGCTCACCCACCCGAGGGAACACCGGGGAGCTGTTTTTT,CASSPTRGNTGELFF
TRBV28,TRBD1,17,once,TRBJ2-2,TGTGCCAGCACCTTCTCCCCACAGGGGATTAACACCGGGGAGCTGTTTTTT,CASTFSPQGINTGELFF
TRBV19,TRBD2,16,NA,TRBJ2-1,TGTGCCAGTAGTATTTCGGGACTAGCGGGGGGACATGAGCAGTTCTTC,CASSISGLAGGHEQFF
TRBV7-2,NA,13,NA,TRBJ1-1,TGTGCCAGCAGCTTTTTGGACCGGAGTGAAGCTTTCTTT,CASSFLDRSEAFF
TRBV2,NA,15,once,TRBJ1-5,TGTGCCAGCAGTGTCCGTCAGAACCCCAATCAGCCCCAGCATTTT,CASSVRQNPNQPQHF
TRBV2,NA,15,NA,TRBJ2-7,TGTGCCAGCAGTGTAGACGGGGGCGCCCCACGGGAGCAGTACTTC,CASSVDGGAPREQYF
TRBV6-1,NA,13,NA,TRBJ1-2,TGTGCCAGCAAGCAGGACCCTAACTATGGCTACACCTTC,CASKQDPNYGYTF
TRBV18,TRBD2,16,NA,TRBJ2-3,TGTGCCAGCTCACCCGGACTAGCGGGGAGCACAGATACGCAGTATTTT,CASSPGLAGSTDTQYF
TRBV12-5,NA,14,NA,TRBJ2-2,TGTGCTAGTGGTTTTTACGGGGGAATCGGGGAGCTGTTTTTT,CASGFYGGIGELFF
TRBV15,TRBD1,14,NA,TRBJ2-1,TGTGCCACCAGCAGAGGGACAGGGAACAATGAGCAGTTCTTC,CATSRGTGNNEQFF
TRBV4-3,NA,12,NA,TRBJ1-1,TGCGCCAGCAGCGGGGCGGGGACTGAAGCTTTCTTT,CASSGAGTEAFF
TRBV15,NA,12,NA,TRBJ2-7,TGTGCCACCAGCAGTGGGTACTACGAGCAGTACTTC,CATSSGYYEQYF
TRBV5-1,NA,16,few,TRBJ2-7,TGCGCCAGCACCCCCGTTGCGAGCGGGACAGTCAACGAGCAGTACTTC,CASTPVASGTVNEQYF
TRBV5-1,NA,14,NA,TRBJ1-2,TGCGCCAGCAGCGAAGGACCCGGTAACTATGGCTACACCTTC,CASSEGPGNYGYTF
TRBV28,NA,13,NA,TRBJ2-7,TGTGCCAGCAGTTTTGTGGCTACCTACGAGCAGTACTTC,CASSFVATYEQYF
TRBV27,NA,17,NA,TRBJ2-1,TGTGCCAGCAATTTATCGGTGGTGGGGGGATCCTACAATGAGCAGTTCTTC,CASNLSVVGGSYNEQFF
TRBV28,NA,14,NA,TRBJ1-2,TGTGCCAGCAGTTTTAGCGGTACAAACTATGGCTACACCTTC,CASSFSGTNYGYTF
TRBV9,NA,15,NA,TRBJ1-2,TGTGCCAGCAGCGTAGGCGTGAAGGGAGGGTATGGCTACACCTTC,CASSVGVKGGYGYTF
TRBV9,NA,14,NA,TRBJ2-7,TGTGCCAGCAGCGTAGGTGCCGGGGCCTACGAGCAGTACTTC,CASSVGAGAYEQYF
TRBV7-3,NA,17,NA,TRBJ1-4,TGTGCCAGCAGGTTCGGTGGGGTGAGGGCAACTAATGAAAAACTGTTTTTT,CASRFGGVRATNEKLFF
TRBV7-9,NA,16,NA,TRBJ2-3,TGTGCCAGCAGTTCTAGTTACAGCCAAGTCACAGATACGCAGTATTTT,CASSSSYSQVTDTQYF
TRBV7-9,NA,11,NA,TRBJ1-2,TGTGCCAGCAGCCCGATGGATGGCTACACCTTC,CASSPMDGYTF
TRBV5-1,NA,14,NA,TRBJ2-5,TGCGCCAGCAGCTTCCGGGGGCGACAAGAGACCCAGTACTTC,CASSFRGRQETQYF
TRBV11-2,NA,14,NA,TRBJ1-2,TGTGCCAGCAGCTTCGGGAGCCCTAACTATGGCTACACCTTC,CASSFGSPNYGYTF
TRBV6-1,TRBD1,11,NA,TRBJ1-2,TGTGCCAGCTCAGGGGGGGGTGGCTACACCTTC,CASSGGGGYTF